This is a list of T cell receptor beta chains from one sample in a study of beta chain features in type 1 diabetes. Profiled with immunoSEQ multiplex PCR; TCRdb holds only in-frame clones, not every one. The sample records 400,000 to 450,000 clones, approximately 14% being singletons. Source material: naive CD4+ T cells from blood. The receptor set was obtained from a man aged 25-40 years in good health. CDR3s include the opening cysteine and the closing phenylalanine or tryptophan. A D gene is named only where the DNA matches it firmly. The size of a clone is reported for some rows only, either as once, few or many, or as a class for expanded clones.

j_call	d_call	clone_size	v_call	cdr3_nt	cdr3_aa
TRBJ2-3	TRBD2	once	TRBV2	TGTGCCAGCAGTGAAAGCGGGGGCCCGGATACGCAGTATTTT	CASSESGGPDTQYF
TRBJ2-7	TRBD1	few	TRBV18	TGTGCCAGCTCACCCCTCGGGACAGGGATGGGCGAGCAGTACTTC	CASSPLGTGMGEQYF
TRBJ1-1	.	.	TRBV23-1	TGCGCCAGCATGGACGCGTCGAACACTGAAGCTTTCTTT	CASMDASNTEAFF
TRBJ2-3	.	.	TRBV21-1	TGTGCCATCGGATTGAAAAAGCGAGATTTGGGTACGCAGTATTTT	CAIGLKKRDLGTQYF
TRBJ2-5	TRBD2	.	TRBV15	TGTGCCACCAGCAGACTCTCAGCGGGAGGGCCTGCGGAGACCCAGTACTTC	CATSRLSAGGPAETQYF
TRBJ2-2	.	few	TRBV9	TGTGCCAGCGGGTTAGAGAACACCGGGGAGCTGTTTTTT	CASGLENTGELFF
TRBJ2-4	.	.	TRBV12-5	TGTGCTAGTGGTCTAGGACAGCTAGCCAAAAACATTCAGTACTTC	CASGLGQLAKNIQYF
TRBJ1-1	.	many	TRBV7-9	TGTGCCAGCAGTTTGACATCTACTTACACTGAAGCTTTCTTT	CASSLTSTYTEAFF
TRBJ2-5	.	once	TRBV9	TGTGCCAGCAGCCCCCGCCGGACCGGGGAGACCCAGTACTTC	CASSPRRTGETQYF
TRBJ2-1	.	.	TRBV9	TGTGCCAGCAGCAGAGAGGGGAAGACCTACAATGAGCAGTTCTTC	CASSREGKTYNEQFF
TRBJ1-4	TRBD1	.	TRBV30	TGTGCCTGGGACAGGGGAGGTGAAAAACTGTTTTTT	CAWDRGGEKLFF
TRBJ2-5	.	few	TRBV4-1	TGCGCCAGCAGCCCGGGACCCGAAGAGACCCAGTACTTC	CASSPGPEETQYF
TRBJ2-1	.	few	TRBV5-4	TGTGCCAGCAGCTTTAAGACCAACAATGAGCAGTTCTTC	CASSFKTNNEQFF
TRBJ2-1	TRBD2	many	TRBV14	TGTGCCAGCAGCCATTATCAAGGGACTAGCGGCTACAATGAGCAGTTCTTC	CASSHYQGTSGYNEQFF
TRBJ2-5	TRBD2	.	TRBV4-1	TGCGCCAGCAGCCAAGCCCGGACTAGCGGGGGGTCCTCCCAAGAGACCCAGTACTTC	CASSQARTSGGSSQETQYF
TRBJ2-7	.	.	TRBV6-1	TGTGCCAGCAGTCGCACTTACGAGCAGTACTTC	CASSRTYEQYF
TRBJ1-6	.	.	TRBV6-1	TGTGCCAGCAGTGAAGGGGGAGGGTCTTCACCCCTCCACTTT	CASSEGGGSSPLHF
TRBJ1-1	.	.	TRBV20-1	TGCAGTGCTACCCTTGCGGTTGAAGCTTTCTTT	CSATLAVEAFF
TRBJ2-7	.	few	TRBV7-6	TGTGCCAGCAGCCCCTCACCCTACGAGCAGTACTTC	CASSPSPYEQYF
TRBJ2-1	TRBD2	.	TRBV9	TGTGCCAGCAGCCGTTCGACTAGCGGGGACAATGAGCAGTTCTTC	CASSRSTSGDNEQFF
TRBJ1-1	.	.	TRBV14	TGTGCCAGCAGCCGATTCGGCCTGAGGGGCACTGAAGCTTTCTTT	CASSRFGLRGTEAFF
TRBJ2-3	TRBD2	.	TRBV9	TGTGCCAGCAGTGCGGGGGGCACAGATACGCAGTATTTT	CASSAGGTDTQYF
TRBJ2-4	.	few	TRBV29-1	TGCAGCGTTGCGGTGGGAAACCGAGCCAAAAACATTCAGTACTTC	CSVAVGNRAKNIQYF
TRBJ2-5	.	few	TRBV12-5	TGTGCTAGTGGTTTGCCCCAAACGGGGGAGACCCAGTACTTC	CASGLPQTGETQYF
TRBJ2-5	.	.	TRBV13	TGTGCCAGCAGCTGGGGACCTACGGAGACCCAGTACTTC	CASSWGPTETQYF
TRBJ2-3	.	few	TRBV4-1	TGCGCCAGCAGCCAACCAGTAGATACGCAGTATTTT	CASSQPVDTQYF
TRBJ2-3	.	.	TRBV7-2	TGTGCCAGCAGCTTTGGGGGGGCCTCCCCGTATTTT	CASSFGGASPYF
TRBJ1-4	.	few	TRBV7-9	TGTGCCAGCAGCCTTCCGACAGCCAAGGAAAAACTGTTTTTT	CASSLPTAKEKLFF
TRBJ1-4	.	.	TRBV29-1	TGCAGCGTCCAGGGTTGGGCTAATGAAAAACTGTTTTTT	CSVQGWANEKLFF
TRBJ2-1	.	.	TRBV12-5	TGTGCTAGTGGTTTGCGCCTGGGATTTGAGCAGTTCTTC	CASGLRLGFEQFF
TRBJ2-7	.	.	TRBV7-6	TGTGCCAGCAGCCCCTTAGGCACTCGCTCCTACGAGCAGTACTTC	CASSPLGTRSYEQYF
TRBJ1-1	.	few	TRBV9	TGTGCCAGCAGCGTAAACCCGGGGGACACTGAAGCTTTCTTT	CASSVNPGDTEAFF
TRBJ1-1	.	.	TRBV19	TGTGCCAGTAGGCCTCAAACAAGTGAAGCTTTCTTT	CASRPQTSEAFF
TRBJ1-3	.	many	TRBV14	TGTGCCAGCAGCCGGGTCAACAATAGGGTCGGAAACACCATATATTTT	CASSRVNNRVGNTIYF
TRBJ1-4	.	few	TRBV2	TGTGCCAGCAGCAGAGACAAGGGGACTAATGAAAAACTGTTTTTT	CASSRDKGTNEKLFF
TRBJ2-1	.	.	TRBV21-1	TGTGCCAGCGGTAACCACAATGAGCAGTTCTTC	CASGNHNEQFF
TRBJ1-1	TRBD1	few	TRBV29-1	TGCAGCGCCAGACAGGGGTCGAACACTGAAGCTTTCTTT	CSARQGSNTEAFF